This T cell receptor (beta chain) was captured by sequencing in a study of CD8+ T cells in alopecia areata. The treatment is: oral pan-JAK inhibitor, 5-10 mg twice daily. The V gene end was trimmed by 6 bases and the J gene end by 5 bases; junction bases not matched to a gene: 6. This CDR3 is 15 amino acids long. Per germline, CDR1 KGHSH and CDR2 LQKENI. Sequencing relied on a cDNA template that was reverse transcribed from extracted RNA. The repertoire was sequenced with immunoSEQ multiplex PCR; TCRdb's copy has only in-frame clones and lacks some. This repertoire shows 200,000 to 250,000 clones, over 60% found once; its top ten account for 4.2%.

The sequencing used CD4+ T cells sorted from blood, collected at week 4, from a patient treated with tofacitinib. The chain combines TRBV18 with TRBJ1-5; 11 bases agree with TRBD1. This TCR derives from a human donor with alopecia areata. CDR3 region: CASSLGQGADQPQHF. The CDR3 nucleotides are TGTGCCAGCTCCCTCGGACAGGGGGCGGATCAGCCCCAGCATTTT.